These 9 T cell receptor beta chains originate from one sample sequenced in a study of cytomegalovirus exposure and HLA in healthy donors. Researchers ran the PCR with 60 Vbeta and 13 Jbeta primers. Generated by immunoSEQ multiplex PCR, the TCRdb table keeps only in-frame clones and is missing some. The table counts 90,000 to 120,000 clones; about 0.58% lies in the top ten. Sequencing was performed on PBMCs. Receptor source: a middle-aged man in good health and CMV-seronegative.

V and J are TRBV11-2 and TRBJ2-3; 8 bases match TRBD2. The J segment lost 8 bases and the V segment lost 5 bases, leaving 9 bases of the junction unmatched. The CDR3 length is 14 residues. Looked up from germline, CDR1 is SGHAT and CDR2 is FQNNGV. The CDR3 nucleotides are TGTGCCAGCAGCCTAACCACCGGGGGGGGTACGCAGTATTTT. It encodes CASSLTTGGGTQYF.

The chain carries TRBV9 and TRBJ2-2; TRBD2 matches at 12 bases. V shed 2 bases, J shed 2 bases, and the junction held 13 bases outside the gene matches. The CDR3 length is 20 residues. CDR1 is SGDLS, CDR2 YYNGEE, per germline. The CDR3 DNA sequence: TGTGCCAGCAGCGTCCCGGGACAACCTAGCGGGGGGGAAAACACCGGGGAGCTGTTTTTT. It encodes CASSVPGQPSGGENTGELFF.

J is TRBJ1-2 and V is TRBV10-3; no reliable D call. The CDR3 has 12 amino acids. The V and J ends lost 2 bases and 8 bases respectively, with 9 bases between them. Germline assignment: CDR1 ENHRY and CDR2 SYGVKD. DNA of the CDR3: TGTGCCATCAGTGAGGTGGCAGCGGGCTACACCTTC. Encoded protein: CAISEVAAGYTF.

The chain's CDR3 is CAWTQGSLRAFF. The CDR3 nucleotides are TGTGCCTGGACCCAGGGTTCCCTTAGGGCTTTCTTT. The genes are TRBV30 and TRBJ1-1; a weak D match, TRBD1 (5 bases). The CDR3 length is 12 residues. Germline CDR1 is GTSNPN and CDR2 is SVGIG (reference sequence). V was trimmed by 4 bases and J by 11 bases, leaving 17 bases between them.

The V call is TRBV7-2, the J call TRBJ2-5, with D possibly matching TRBD2 (6 bases). Trimming removed 5 bases from V and 7 bases from J, with 14 bases in between. The CDR3 runs 13 residues. CDR1 is SGHTA and CDR2 is FQGNSA in the germline V gene. The chain's CDR3 is CASSPQLGGTQYF. CDR3 coding DNA: TGTGCCAGCAGCCCCCAACTGGGAGGGACCCAGTACTTC.

As DNA, the CDR3 is TGTGCCAGTAGTATCTACAGGGAAGGAGGAAACACCATATATTTT. It encodes CASSIYREGGNTIYF. The chain carries TRBV19 and TRBJ1-3, with D perhaps matching TRBD1 (6 bases). The CDR3 consists of 15 residues. With 3 bases removed from V and 4 bases from J, the gap between germline ends came to 13 bases. From germline, CDR1 is LNHDA and CDR2 SQIVND (reference sequence). The full variable domain, its missing parts supplied by reference TRBV19 and TRBJ1-3, is DGGITQSPKYLFRKEGQNVTLSCEQNLNHDAMYWYRQDPGQGLRLIYYSQIVNDFQKGDIAEGYSVSREKKESFPLTVTSAQKNPTAFYLCASSIYREGGNTIYFGEGSWLTVV.

The gene calls are TRBV7-2 and TRBJ2-7, with D tentatively TRBD2 (6 bases). The CDR3 covers 14 residues. The germline V gene has CDR1 SGHTA and CDR2 FQGNSA. V lost 5 bases and J 0 bases, leaving 11 bases between the germline ends. The chain's CDR3 is CASSGTLSSYEQYF. As DNA, the CDR3 is TGTGCCAGCAGCGGGACTCTCAGCTCCTACGAGCAGTACTTC.

The chain carries TRBV7-8 and TRBJ2-7; TRBD1 matches at 8 bases. Germline values: CDR1 SGHVS, CDR2 FQNEAQ. The CDR3 is 15 amino acids. Trimming cost V 2 bases and J 7 bases; bases outside gene matches: 10. As DNA, the CDR3 is TGTGCCAGCAGCTTACCTAGGACAGGGACGGGTGAGCAGTACTTC. Protein: CASSLPRTGTGEQYF. Full variable domain (rest looked up from reference TRBV7-8 and TRBJ2-7): GAGVSQSPRYKVAKRGQDVALRCDPISGHVSLFWYQQALGQGPEFLTYFQNEAQLDKSGLPSDRFFAERPEGSVSTLKIQRTQQEDSAVYLCASSLPRTGTGEQYFGPGTRLTVT.

The genes are TRBV19 and TRBJ2-7; D might be TRBD2 (5 bases). The CDR3 spans 14 residues. Germline CDR1 reads LNHDA; CDR2 reads SQIVND (reference sequence). V was trimmed by 3 bases and J by 0 bases, leaving 9 bases between them. The CDR3: CASSMRVLSYEQYF. CDR3 sequence (DNA): TGTGCCAGTAGTATGCGGGTGCTCTCCTACGAGCAGTACTTC.